One and the same sample provided the 14 T cell receptor beta chains below, sequenced in a study of T cell responses to AZD1222 COVID-19 vaccine. TCRdb keeps only in-frame clones here, not all; method: immunoSEQ multiplex PCR. The table lists more than 75,000 clones, just over 90% of them singletons. The sequencing here drew on peripheral blood, taken on day 0 of AZD1222 vaccination. These TCRs come from an adult in good health.

CDR3 DNA sequence: TGTGCCTGCATAATGACTAGCGGGGTCTACGAGCAGTACTTC. Its protein is CACIMTSGVYEQYF. The V and J genes are TRBV30 and TRBJ2-7; 11 bases are a match to TRBD2. Per the germline V gene, CDR1 is GTSNPN and CDR2 is SVGIG (reference sequence). The CDR3 has 14 amino acids. V was pared by 6 bases and J by 3 bases, with 7 bases of the junction left unmatched.

The chain is built from TRBV4-3 and TRBJ2-2; D is perhaps TRBD2 (10 bases). Germline loops: CDR1 LGHNA, CDR2 YSLEER. V was pared by 4 bases and J by 5 bases, with 29 bases between. This CDR3 contains 20 residues. In DNA form, the CDR3 reads TGCGCCAGCAGCCCCACAGGGGGCTCAGCGGGAGGGCCATGGACCGGGGAGCTGTTTTTT. It codes for CASSPTGGSAGGPWTGELFF.

A remark on this clone: The junction and the germline gene differ at one end; a read error may be behind it. Different DNA sequences within this sample yield the same CDR3. The genes are TRBV24-1 and TRBJ2-5, with D hard to call. The CDR3 has 13 residues. Germline V gives CDR1 KGHDR, CDR2 SFDVKD. The CDR3 nucleotides read TGTGCCACCAGTGATCAGTACCAAGAGACTCAGTACTTC. Residues: CATSDQYQETQYF.

The CDR3 region has the DNA TGTGCCAGCAGCTTCAACGGCTACACCTTC. This sequence encodes CASSFNGYTF. The chain joins TRBV7-9 to TRBJ1-2; D call uncertain. CDR3 length equals 10 residues. The V gene lost 3 bases and the J gene lost 8 bases, with 4 bases spanning the gap. Germline lookup yields CDR1 SEHNR and CDR2 FQNEAQ (reference sequence).

The chain employs TRBV3-1 (or the pseudogene TRBV3-2) and TRBJ1-2, with 7 positions matching TRBD1. The CDR3 has 17 residues. From germline, CDR1 is LGHDT and CDR2 YNNKEL (reference sequence). V gave up 4 bases and J gave up 4 bases; unmatched junction bases: 15. CDR3 bases: TGTGCCAGCAGCCTCGACGGGAGGGGGCGTGCTCCCTATGGCTACACCTTC. The encoded protein is CASSLDGRGRAPYGYTF.

This chain joins TRBV6-1 and TRBJ2-7; possible D gene TRBD1, 6 bases. This CDR3 is 15 amino acids long. The germline gives CDR1 MNHNS, CDR2 SASEGT. V lost 2 bases and J 4 bases, leaving 15 bases between the germline ends. The CDR3 nucleotides are TGTGCCAGCAGTGAATCGGCAGGGGCTGGGTACGAGCAGTACTTC. It yields the protein CASSESAGAGYEQYF.

This chain uses TRBV28 with TRBJ2-7; no definite D call. The CDR3 is made up of 14 amino acids. Trimming removed 6 bases at V and 2 bases at J, with 14 bases between. Germline V gives CDR1 MDHEN, CDR2 SYDVKM. CDR3 protein: CASSPGRYPYEQYF. CDR3 DNA: TGTGCCAGCAGCCCAGGTCGCTATCCCTACGAGCAGTACTTC.

The rearrangement joins TRBV27 to TRBJ2-1; D is uncertain. Per the germline V gene, CDR1 is MNHEY and CDR2 is SMNVEV (reference sequence). The CDR3 is made up of 10 amino acids. V lost 8 bases to trimming and J lost 3 bases, with 2 bases between them. CDR3 region: CASGYNEQFF. The DNA of the CDR3 is TGTGCCAGCGGCTACAATGAGCAGTTCTTC.

In nucleotides, the CDR3 is TGTGCCAGCAGTGGGTCTAGGTACCCCTCTGGGGCCAACGTCCTGACTTTC. This encodes CASSGSRYPSGANVLTF. The V gene is TRBV27, the J gene TRBJ2-6; D is unclear. Germline V CDR1 and CDR2: MNHEY, SMNVEV (reference sequence). Trimming cost V 5 bases and J 0 bases, with 14 bases left between them. This CDR3 comprises 17 residues.

The rearrangement links TRBV4-1 to TRBJ1-1; 8 bases line up with TRBD1. J gave up 4 bases and V 2 bases, and 9 bases lay outside the gene matches. This CDR3 comprises 16 residues. Germline-derived CDR1 and CDR2 are MGHRA and YSYEKL. CDR3 nucleotide sequence: TGCGCCAGCAGCCAATGGGCAGGGGGCAGGGGCACTGAAGCTTTCTTT. Translating it yields CASSQWAGGRGTEAFF.

The CDR3 nucleotides are TGTGCCAGCAGTGACTCATGGGGGACAAACACCGGGGAGCTGTTTTTT. Amino acid sequence: CASSDSWGTNTGELFF. This sequence joins TRBV6-4 and TRBJ2-2, with D possibly matching TRBD1 (6 bases). The CDR3 contains 16 residues. Trimming cost V 0 bases and J 2 bases, with 10 bases left between them. CDR1 is MRHNA and CDR2 is SNTAGT in the germline V gene.

The CDR3 reads CASSTTNNSPLHF. For the CDR3, the DNA is TGTGCCAGTAGTACCACGAATAATTCACCCCTCCACTTT. The genes are TRBV19 and TRBJ1-6; D is ambiguous. V was pared by 4 bases and J by 5 bases, with 6 bases between. The V gene's germline CDR1 is LNHDA and CDR2 SQIVND (reference sequence). There are 13 residues in the CDR3.

V and J are TRBV30 and TRBJ2-7; 9 positions match TRBD1. This CDR3 region has 14 residues. Germline CDR1 reads GTSNPN; CDR2 reads SVGIG (reference sequence). The junction had 10 bases not matched to a gene; V was cut back by 2 bases and J by 8 bases. For the CDR3, the DNA is TGTGCCTGGAGTTCCCCAGGACAGGGGATCAAGCAGTACTTC. Protein sequence: CAWSSPGQGIKQYF.

This clone was recorded a few times. V is TRBV3-1 (or the pseudogene TRBV3-2) and J is TRBJ1-4; D not resolved. The CDR3 totals 15 residues. CDR1 and CDR2 (germline): LGHDT, YNNKEL (reference sequence). V was cut by 5 bases and J by 6 bases, with 16 bases left in between. The CDR3 reads CASSSASLRDEKLFF. As DNA, the CDR3 is TGTGCCAGCAGCTCGGCCTCACTCCGTGATGAAAAACTGTTTTTT.